This TCR beta chain stems from a study of T cell repertoires in cytomegalovirus infection. Across the study: Based on public TCR beta signatures, there were indications of CMV infection and of a matching HLA type.

In germline, CDR1 is MNHEY, CDR2 SMNVEV (reference sequence). There are 18 residues in the CDR3. TCRdb re-called the reads through MiXCR, storing one row per CDR3 protein. The sample comprises fewer than 700,000 distinct CDR3 sequences, approximately 25% of which are singletons, and less than 10% rests with the top ten. Findings and limits, study-wide: The ex vivo response was dominated by HLA-C-restricted CMV-specific TCR beta clonotypes.

Comment on this clonotype: Its matching antigen is unknown. At one boundary the junction diverges from the germline segment, which might be a read error.

The V and J genes are TRBV27 and TRBJ2-3, with 10 bases that match TRBD2. What was sequenced was CD8+ T cells from PBMCs. This TCR was recovered from a human donor in good health (CMV status not recorded). Some clones in this sample may be carry-over from other donors' samples. The CDR3 DNA follows: TGTGCCAACAGTTTACGAACTAGCGGGGTCCGTGGCACAGATACGCAGTATTTT. Its protein is CANSLRTSGVRGTDTQYF.